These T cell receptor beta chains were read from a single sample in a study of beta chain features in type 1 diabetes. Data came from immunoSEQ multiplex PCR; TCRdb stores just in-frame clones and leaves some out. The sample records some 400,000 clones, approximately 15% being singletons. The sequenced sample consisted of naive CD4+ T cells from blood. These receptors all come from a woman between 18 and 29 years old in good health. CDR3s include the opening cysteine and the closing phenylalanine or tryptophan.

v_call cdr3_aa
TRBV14 CASSSNRGLRTGELFF
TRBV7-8 CASSQVNTEAFF
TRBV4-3 CASSRDREPSYNEQFF
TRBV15 CATSRDKDRAETQYF
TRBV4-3 CASSPNDRGANTEAFF
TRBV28 CASSQPGQGAYGYTF
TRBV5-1 CASSLRGGFTEAFF
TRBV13 CASSVHHRQGQETQYF
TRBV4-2 CASNGGTSGSKSYNEQFF
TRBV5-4 CASSLQLAGVYEQYF